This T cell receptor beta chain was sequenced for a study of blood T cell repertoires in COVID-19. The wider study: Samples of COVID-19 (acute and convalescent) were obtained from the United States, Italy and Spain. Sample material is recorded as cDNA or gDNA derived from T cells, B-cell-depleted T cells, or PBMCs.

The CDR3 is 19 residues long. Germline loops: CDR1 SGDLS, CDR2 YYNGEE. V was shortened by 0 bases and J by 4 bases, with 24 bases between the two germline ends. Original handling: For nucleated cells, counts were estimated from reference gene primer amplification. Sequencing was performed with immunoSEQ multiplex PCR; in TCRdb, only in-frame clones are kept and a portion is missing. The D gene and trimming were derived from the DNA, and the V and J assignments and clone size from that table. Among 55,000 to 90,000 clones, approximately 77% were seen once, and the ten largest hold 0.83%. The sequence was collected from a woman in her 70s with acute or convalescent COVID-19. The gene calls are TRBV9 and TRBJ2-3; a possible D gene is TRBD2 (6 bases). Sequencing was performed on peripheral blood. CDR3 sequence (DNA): TGTGCCAGCAGCGTAGCCCCAGGAGGGCAGGGAGATGGAGCAGATACGCAGTATTTT. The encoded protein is CASSVAPGGQGDGADTQYF.